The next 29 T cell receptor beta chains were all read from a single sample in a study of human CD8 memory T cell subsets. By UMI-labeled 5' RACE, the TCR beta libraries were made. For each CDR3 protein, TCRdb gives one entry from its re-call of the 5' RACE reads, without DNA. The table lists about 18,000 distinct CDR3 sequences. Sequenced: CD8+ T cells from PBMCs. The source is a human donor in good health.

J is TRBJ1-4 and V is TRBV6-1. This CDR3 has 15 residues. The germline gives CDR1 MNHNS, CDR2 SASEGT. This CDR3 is CASSEFTATNEKLFF.

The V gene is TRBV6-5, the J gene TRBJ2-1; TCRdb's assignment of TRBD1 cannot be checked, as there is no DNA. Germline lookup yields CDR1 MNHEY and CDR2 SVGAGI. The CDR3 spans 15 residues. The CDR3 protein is CASSSTVQQGNEQFF.

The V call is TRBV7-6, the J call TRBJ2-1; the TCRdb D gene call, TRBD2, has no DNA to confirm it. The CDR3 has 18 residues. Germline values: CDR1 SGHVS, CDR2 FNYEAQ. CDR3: CASSLANRLAGGYNEQFF.

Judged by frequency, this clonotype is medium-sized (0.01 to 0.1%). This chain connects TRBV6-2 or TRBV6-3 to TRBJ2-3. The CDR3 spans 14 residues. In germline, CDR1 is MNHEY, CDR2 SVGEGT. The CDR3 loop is CASSEPRPTDTQYF.

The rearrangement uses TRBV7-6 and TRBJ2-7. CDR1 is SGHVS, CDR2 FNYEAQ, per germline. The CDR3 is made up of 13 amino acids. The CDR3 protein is CASSLAEVYEQYF.

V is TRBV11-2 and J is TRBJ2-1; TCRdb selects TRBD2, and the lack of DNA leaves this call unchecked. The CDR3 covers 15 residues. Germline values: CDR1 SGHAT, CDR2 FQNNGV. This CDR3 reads CASSFTSGGGNEQFF.

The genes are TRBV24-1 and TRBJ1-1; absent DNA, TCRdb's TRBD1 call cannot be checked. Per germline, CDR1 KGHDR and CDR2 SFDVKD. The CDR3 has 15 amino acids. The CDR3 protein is CATSRTGDENTEAFF.

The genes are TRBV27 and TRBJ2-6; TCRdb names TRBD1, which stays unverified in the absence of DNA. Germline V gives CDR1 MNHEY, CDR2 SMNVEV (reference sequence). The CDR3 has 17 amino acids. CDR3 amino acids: CASSLLPLGAGANVLTF.

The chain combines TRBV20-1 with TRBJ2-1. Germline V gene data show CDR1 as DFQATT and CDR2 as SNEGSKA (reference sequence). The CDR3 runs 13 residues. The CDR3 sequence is CSARENWNNEQFF.

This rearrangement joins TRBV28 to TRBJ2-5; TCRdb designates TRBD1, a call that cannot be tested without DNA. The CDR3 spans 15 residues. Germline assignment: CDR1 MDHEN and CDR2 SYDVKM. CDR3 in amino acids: CASSPSGTDQETQYF. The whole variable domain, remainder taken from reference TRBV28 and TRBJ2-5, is DVKVTQSSRYLVKRTGEKVFLECVQDMDHENMFWYRQDPGLGLRLIYFSYDVKMKEKGDIPEGYSVSREKKERFSLILESASTNQTSMYLCASSPSGTDQETQYFGPGTRLLVL.

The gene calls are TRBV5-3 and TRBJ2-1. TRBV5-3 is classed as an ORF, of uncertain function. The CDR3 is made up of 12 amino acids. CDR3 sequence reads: CARRLATDRQFF.

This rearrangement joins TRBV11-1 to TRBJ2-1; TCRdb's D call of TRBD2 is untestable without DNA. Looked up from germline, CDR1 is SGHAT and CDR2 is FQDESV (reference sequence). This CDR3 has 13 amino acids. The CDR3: CASSFGSYNEQFF.

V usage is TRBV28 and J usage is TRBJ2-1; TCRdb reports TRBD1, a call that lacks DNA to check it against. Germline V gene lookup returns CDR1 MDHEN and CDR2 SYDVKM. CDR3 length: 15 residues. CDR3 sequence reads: CASSPLGSGVGEQFF.

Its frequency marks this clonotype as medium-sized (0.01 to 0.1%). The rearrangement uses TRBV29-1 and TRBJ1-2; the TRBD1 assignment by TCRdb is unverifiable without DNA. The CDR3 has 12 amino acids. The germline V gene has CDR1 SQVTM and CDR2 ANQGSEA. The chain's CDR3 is CSVDRGAYGYTF. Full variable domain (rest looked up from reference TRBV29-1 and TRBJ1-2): SAVISQKPSRDICQRGTSLTIQCQVDSQVTMMFWYRQQPGQSLTLIATANQGSEATYESGFVIDKFPISRPNLTFSTLTVSNMSPEDSSIYLCSVDRGAYGYTFGSGTRLTVV.

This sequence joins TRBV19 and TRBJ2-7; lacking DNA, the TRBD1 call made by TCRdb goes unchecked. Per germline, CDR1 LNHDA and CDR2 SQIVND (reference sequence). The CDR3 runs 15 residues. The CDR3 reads CATSTGTGRGLEQYF.

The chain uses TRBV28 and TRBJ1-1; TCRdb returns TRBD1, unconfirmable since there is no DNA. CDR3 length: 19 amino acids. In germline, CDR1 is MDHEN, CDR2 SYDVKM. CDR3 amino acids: CASSARVSGPSFMNTEAFF.

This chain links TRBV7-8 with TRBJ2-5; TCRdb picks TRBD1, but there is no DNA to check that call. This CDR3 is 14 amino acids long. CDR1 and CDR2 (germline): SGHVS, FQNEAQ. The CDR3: CASSPAGAGETQYF.

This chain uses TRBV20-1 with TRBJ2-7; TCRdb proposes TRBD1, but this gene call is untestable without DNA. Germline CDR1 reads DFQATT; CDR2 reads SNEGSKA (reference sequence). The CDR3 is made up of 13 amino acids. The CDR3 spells CSVWGQGSHEQYF.

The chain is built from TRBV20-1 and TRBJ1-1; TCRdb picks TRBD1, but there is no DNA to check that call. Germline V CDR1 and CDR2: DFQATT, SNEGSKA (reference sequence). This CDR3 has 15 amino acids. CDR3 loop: CSATTGVSMNTEAFF.

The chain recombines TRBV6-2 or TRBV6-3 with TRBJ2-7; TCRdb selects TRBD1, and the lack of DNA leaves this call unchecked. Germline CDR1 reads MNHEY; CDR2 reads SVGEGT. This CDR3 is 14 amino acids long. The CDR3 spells CASSQNTGVHEQYF.

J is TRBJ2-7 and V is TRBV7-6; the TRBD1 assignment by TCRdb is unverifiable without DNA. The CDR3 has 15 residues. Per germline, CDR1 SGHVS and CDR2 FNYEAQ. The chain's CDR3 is CASSPLRDRGNEQYF.

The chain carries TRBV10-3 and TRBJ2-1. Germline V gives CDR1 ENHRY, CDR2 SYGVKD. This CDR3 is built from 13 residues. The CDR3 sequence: CAISESGVNEQFF.

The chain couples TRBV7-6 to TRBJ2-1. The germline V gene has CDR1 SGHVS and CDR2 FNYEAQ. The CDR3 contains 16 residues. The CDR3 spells CASSLGRGYSYNEQFF.

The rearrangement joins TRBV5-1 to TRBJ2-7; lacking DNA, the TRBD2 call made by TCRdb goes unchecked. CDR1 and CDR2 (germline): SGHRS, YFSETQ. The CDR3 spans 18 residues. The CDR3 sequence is CASTPGTSGRGGLREQYF.

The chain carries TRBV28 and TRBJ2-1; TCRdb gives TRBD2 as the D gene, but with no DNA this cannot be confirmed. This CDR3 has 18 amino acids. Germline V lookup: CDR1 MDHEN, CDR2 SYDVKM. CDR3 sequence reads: CASSFDLKAGFGYNEQFF.

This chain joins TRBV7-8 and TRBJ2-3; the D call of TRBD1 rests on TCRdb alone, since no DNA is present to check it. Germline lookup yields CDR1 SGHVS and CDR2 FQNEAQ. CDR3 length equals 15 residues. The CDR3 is CASRLTGGSTDTQYF.

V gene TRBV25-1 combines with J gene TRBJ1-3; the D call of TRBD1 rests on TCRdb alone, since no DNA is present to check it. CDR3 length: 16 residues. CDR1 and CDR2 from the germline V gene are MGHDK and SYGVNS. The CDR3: CASSDPRDRVDDTIYF.

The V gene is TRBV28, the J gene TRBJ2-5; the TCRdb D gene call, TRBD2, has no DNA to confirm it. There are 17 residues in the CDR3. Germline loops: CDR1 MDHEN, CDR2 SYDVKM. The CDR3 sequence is CASSFRTSGMGSGTQYF.

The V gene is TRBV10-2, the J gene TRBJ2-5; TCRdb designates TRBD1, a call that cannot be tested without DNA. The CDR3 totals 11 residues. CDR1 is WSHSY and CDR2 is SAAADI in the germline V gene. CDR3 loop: CAGGQGKTQYF.